A selection of T cell receptor beta chains follows, all from one sample in a study of blood T cell repertoires in COVID-19. The protocol was immunoSEQ multiplex PCR, while the TCRdb copy is restricted to in-frame clones and leaves out a portion. The table has some 400,000 clones, about 88% seen once; the top ten hold 3%. Sequencing was performed on peripheral blood. The receptors were sampled from a human donor in a cohort sampled during active COVID-19. The CDR3 runs from the conserved cysteine through the conserved F or W.

J: TRBJ2-3
V: TRBV5-8
CDR3: CASSLRGGAGDTQYF

J: TRBJ2-7
V: TRBV6-5
CDR3: CASSYYSGPNYEQYF

J: TRBJ2-1
V: TRBV7-7
CDR3: CASSPTSGGKSEQFF

J: TRBJ1-4
V: TRBV19
CDR3: CASSLQGAHISNEKLFF

J: TRBJ1-5
V: TRBV15
CDR3: CATSRSRTQGNQPQHF

J: TRBJ2-7
V: TRBV5-8
CDR3: CASSLVGASGEQYF

J: TRBJ2-1
V: TRBV5-1
CDR3: CASSLGGEQFF

J: TRBJ2-7
V: TRBV7-6
CDR3: CASSLEVGGIHSYEQYF

J: TRBJ2-1
V: TRBV3-1/TRBV3-2
CDR3: CASSQERTSGAFSSYNEQFF

J: TRBJ2-1
V: TRBV10-1
CDR3: CATGLAGQNEQFF

J: TRBJ2-7
V: TRBV4-2
CDR3: CASSPALAGGPYGQYF

J: TRBJ2-3
V: TRBV4-1
CDR3: CASTPKGSGGYTDTQYF

J: TRBJ1-2
V: TRBV30
CDR3: CAWGDRSGYTF

J: TRBJ1-3
V: TRBV4-1
CDR3: CASSQDPGLDSGNTIYF

J: TRBJ2-2
V: TRBV19
CDR3: CASQRTGELFF

J: TRBJ2-3
V: TRBV28
CDR3: CASRTTSGPVDTQYF

J: TRBJ2-1
V: TRBV9
CDR3: CASSVDSSLKYNEQFF

J: TRBJ1-1
V: TRBV15
CDR3: CATSRVREDTEAFF